The source of this T cell receptor beta chain is a study of regulatory T cells in long-lasting Graves disease. Overall study results and limits: Among samples with persistent disease, TRBV28, TRBJ1-2 and TRBJ2-5 were favored.

As to time point: newly diagnosed GD, antithyroid drugs for less than 3 months. PBMC RNA served as the TCR library source. All patients originated from an endocrinology department located in Xi'an, China. Combining iRepertoire HTBI primers with Arm-PCR of CDR3 regions, the authors built TCR beta libraries. Original processing methods: Sample data revealed about 60 TRBV and some 13 TRBJ segments. TCRdb reanalysed the multiplex PCR reads using MiXCR and keeps one entry per CDR3 protein. TCRdb, not the authors, supplied the V and J calls. The sample carries about 400,000 distinct CDR3 sequences, roughly a sixth recorded once. Ten or more counts support this clonotype. The antigen remains unidentified. The V gene lost 3 bases and the J gene lost 0 bases, with 8 bases spanning the gap. The CDR3 is 14 residues long. Germline V gives CDR1 DFQATT, CDR2 SNEGSKA (reference sequence).

The TCR originated in a female donor with Graves disease. Sequences were derived from peripheral blood mononuclear cells (PBMCs), sampled at new diagnosis, from a patient treated with antithyroid drugs. The J gene is TRBJ1-4, the V gene TRBV20-1; D is unresolved. The CDR3 region has the DNA TGCAGTGCTAGTTCCCTTGCAACTAATGAAAAACTGTTTTTT. Translated: CSASSLATNEKLFF.